Listed below are T cell receptor beta chains from one sample, sequenced in a study of blood T cells in healthy people across ages. TCRdb re-derived calls from the 5' RACE reads in MiXCR, one entry per CDR3 protein. The data show around 870,000 distinct CDR3 sequences, with under 35% seen just once and approximately 15% held by the top ten. The specimen was blood. The receptors here all came from an elderly woman in good health. The CDR3 runs from the conserved cysteine through the conserved F or W. A D gene is named only where the DNA matches it firmly. A clone size is listed for some rows: how often the clone was seen (once, few, many), or a class if it is expanded.

-	TRBJ1-1	TRBV10-2	-	CASSRGWNTEAFF	TGCGCCAGCAGTCGAGGTTGGAACACTGAAGCTTTCTTT
-	TRBJ1-4	TRBV20-1	few	CSARQQGGEKLFF	TGCAGTGCTAGGCAACAGGGAGGTGAAAAACTGTTTTTT
-	TRBJ1-4	TRBV4-3	-	CASSHREWGGGGEKLFF	TGCGCCAGCAGCCACAGGGAATGGGGGGGTGGCGGTGAAAAACTGTTTTTT
-	TRBJ2-1	TRBV6-5	many	CASSEGNEQFF	TGTGCCAGCAGCGAGGGAAATGAGCAGTTCTTC
-	TRBJ2-1	TRBV7-2	-	CASSLGEEGTFF	TGTGCCAGCAGCTTGGGGGAGGAAGGGACGTTCTTC
-	TRBJ2-7	TRBV6-5	-	CASSHIPNAGTEYSYEQYF	TGTGCCAGCAGTCACATCCCCAATGCCGGGACTGAATACTCCTACGAGCAGTACTTC
-	TRBJ2-7	TRBV12-3/TRBV12-4	-	CASRLRGDEQYF	TGTGCCAGCAGATTGCGAGGGGACGAGCAGTACTTC
TRBD1	TRBJ2-1	TRBV9	-	CASSIDRGKYNEQFF	TGTGCCAGCAGCATAGACAGGGGAAAATACAATGAGCAGTTCTTC
-	TRBJ1-2	TRBV4-2	-	CASSQGNGHYGYTF	TGTGCCAGCAGCCAAGGAAATGGTCATTATGGCTACACCTTC
-	TRBJ2-7	TRBV7-2	many	CASSLSYLSSYEQYF	TGTGCCAGCAGCTTATCTTACCTTAGCTCCTACGAGCAGTACTTC
TRBD1	TRBJ2-3	TRBV28	few	CASSLSDKFRRGPADTQYF	TGTGCCAGCAGTTTATCAGATAAGTTTCGAAGGGGGCCGGCAGATACGCAGTATTTT
-	TRBJ1-2	TRBV14	few	CASSQDASTGGYTF	TGTGCCAGCAGCCAAGATGCCAGCACGGGTGGCTACACCTTC
TRBD1	TRBJ1-6	TRBV6-5	-	CASSYRDSYNSPLHF	TGTGCCAGCAGTTACCGGGACAGTTATAATTCACCCCTCCACTTT
TRBD2	TRBJ2-1	TRBV20-1	many	CSATRGLAGGSNEQFF	TGCAGTGCCACCCGCGGGCTAGCGGGGGGTAGCAATGAGCAGTTCTTC
-	TRBJ1-4	TRBV7-2	-	CASSLAGPNEKLFF	TGTGCCAGCAGCTTAGCAGGGCCCAATGAAAAACTGTTTTTT
-	TRBJ2-1	TRBV7-2	many	CASSLLLAMGLNEQFF	TGTGCCAGCAGCTTACTCCTCGCTATGGGCTTAAATGAGCAGTTCTTC
-	TRBJ1-2	TRBV6-2/TRBV6-3	many	CASCRINYGYTF	TGTGCCAGCTGCCGGATCAACTATGGCTACACCTTC
TRBD1	TRBJ1-2	TRBV20-1	-	CSAHAPGQGNYGCTF	TGCAGTGCTCACGCACCGGGACAGGGCAACTATGGCTGCACCTTC
-	TRBJ1-2	TRBV7-2	many	CASSLSMGDNYGYTF	TGTGCCAGCAGCTTAAGCATGGGGGACAACTATGGCTACACCTTC
TRBD2	TRBJ2-5	TRBV12-3/TRBV12-4	many	CASSPQNLAGGRQTQYF	TGTGCCAGCAGTCCCCAAAACCTAGCGGGGGGGCGGCAGACCCAGTACTTC
-	TRBJ2-7	TRBV6-2/TRBV6-3	many	CASSYSYGTRNLGYEQYF	TGTGCCAGCAGTTACAGCTATGGGACGCGGAACCTCGGGTACGAGCAGTACTTC
-	TRBJ2-3	TRBV10-3	-	CAIALGPTDTQYF	TGTGCCATCGCCCTTGGGCCCACAGATACGCAGTATTTT
-	TRBJ2-7	TRBV7-2	many	CASSLSYQSYEQYF	TGTGCCAGCAGCTTATCTTACCAGAGCTACGAGCAGTACTTC
-	TRBJ1-2	TRBV5-1	many	CASSLGQDYGYTF	TGCGCCAGCAGCTTGGGGCAGGACTATGGCTACACCTTC
-	TRBJ2-1	TRBV3-1	many	CASSQERPGSNEQFF	TGTGCCAGCAGCCAAGAGAGGCCTGGTAGCAATGAGCAGTTCTTC
-	TRBJ1-6	TRBV6-5	many	CASSPGGASGSPLHF	TGTGCCAGCAGCCCTGGGGGGGCCTCCGGTTCACCCCTCCACTTT
TRBD1	TRBJ2-4	TRBV7-2	many	CASSPDRVGKNIQYF	TGTGCCAGCAGCCCAGACAGGGTGGGCAAAAACATTCAGTACTTC
TRBD1	TRBJ2-5	TRBV28	-	CASGTAQETQYF	TGTGCCAGCGGGACAGCTCAAGAGACCCAGTACTTC
-	TRBJ1-6	TRBV12-3/TRBV12-4	-	CASSFERSGNRVLHF	TGTGCCAGCAGTTTCGAACGAAGCGGGAATAGGGTCCTCCACTTT
TRBD1	TRBJ1-2	TRBV10-3	many	CAIHGRGTGGSTINYGYTF	TGTGCCATCCATGGCCGAGGGACAGGGGGATCTACTATTAACTATGGCTACACCTTC
-	TRBJ2-5	TRBV18	many	CASSGFGQEGQETQYF	TGTGCCAGCTCAGGCTTCGGACAGGAGGGGCAAGAGACCCAGTACTTC
-	TRBJ1-2	TRBV25-1	few	CASSARVGRRSYGYTF	TGTGCCAGCAGTGCTAGGGTGGGGCGGAGGAGCTATGGCTACACCTTC
TRBD1	TRBJ2-1	TRBV6-2/TRBV6-3	many	CASRLQGASYNEQFF	TGTGCCAGCAGGCTACAGGGGGCCTCCTACAATGAGCAGTTCTTC
-	TRBJ1-1	TRBV5-6	-	CASSFRMNTEAFF	TGTGCCAGCAGCTTCCGCATGAACACTGAAGCTTTCTTT
-	TRBJ1-2	TRBV24-1	many	CATSDPVPGGNGYTF	TGTGCCACCAGTGATCCGGTCCCGGGCGGGAATGGCTACACCTTC
TRBD1	TRBJ2-3	TRBV11-3	many	CASSFGIGQGGTDTQYF	TGTGCCAGCAGCTTTGGTATCGGACAGGGGGGCACAGATACGCAGTATTTT
-	TRBJ1-4	TRBV27	many	CASSLYSPGEKLFF	TGTGCCAGCAGTTTATACAGTCCAGGAGAAAAACTGTTTTTT
-	TRBJ2-1	TRBV18	many	CASSPQSGMNEQFF	TGTGCCAGCTCACCCCAGTCAGGGATGAATGAGCAGTTCTTC
-	TRBJ1-6	TRBV20-1	-	CSAGQSYNSPLHF	TGCAGTGCCGGACAATCCTATAATTCACCCCTCCACTTT
TRBD1	TRBJ1-1	TRBV20-1	-	CSARPGQGTLTEAFF	TGCAGTGCTAGGCCGGGACAGGGGACTTTAACTGAAGCTTTCTTT
TRBD1	TRBJ2-2	TRBV11-3	-	CASSLDLGQGATTGELFF	TGTGCCAGCAGCTTAGATCTCGGGCAGGGGGCGACCACCGGGGAGCTGTTTTTT
-	TRBJ1-2	TRBV7-9	many	CASSLQGSDGYTF	TGTGCCAGCAGCTTACAGGGTTCGGATGGCTACACCTTC
-	TRBJ1-4	TRBV29-1	many	CSVLSRTNEKLFF	TGCAGCGTTCTGTCTCGAACTAATGAAAAACTGTTTTTT
TRBD1	TRBJ2-7	TRBV18	few	CASSPTLGTGGSNEQYF	TGTGCCAGCTCACCTACCCTAGGCACAGGGGGGTCGAACGAGCAGTACTTC
TRBD2	TRBJ2-5	TRBV4-1	-	CASSQGRLAGGPMGTQYF	TGCGCCAGCAGCCAAGGCCGTCTAGCGGGGGGACCTATGGGGACCCAGTACTTC
-	TRBJ1-4	TRBV20-1	many	CSARLEEKLFF	TGCAGTGCTAGATTGGAGGAAAAACTGTTTTTT
-	TRBJ1-1	TRBV5-1	many	CASSLEAANTEAFF	TGCGCCAGCAGCTTGGAAGCAGCCAACACTGAAGCTTTCTTT
-	TRBJ1-5	TRBV7-2	many	CASSPGRSQPQHF	TGTGCCAGCAGCCCGGGGAGAAGTCAGCCCCAGCATTTT
-	TRBJ2-3	TRBV5-1	many	CASSNGQSTDTQYF	TGCGCCAGCAGCAATGGACAGTCCACAGATACGCAGTATTTT
-	TRBJ1-1	TRBV6-2/TRBV6-3	many	CASSSYRNTEAFF	TGTGCCAGCAGTTCATACAGGAACACTGAAGCTTTCTTT
TRBD1	TRBJ1-5	TRBV7-2	many	CASSLVGQGRQPQHF	TGTGCCAGCAGCTTAGTGGGACAGGGGCGTCAGCCCCAGCATTTT